This T cell receptor beta chain came from a study of cytomegalovirus exposure and HLA in healthy donors. Study details: Unique TCRs from HLA-typed donors, 65 million to 85 million of them, were held in an early data release.

The count of this clone is one. Its matching antigen is unknown. The PCR contained 60 Vbeta and 13 Jbeta primers. Sequenced by immunoSEQ multiplex PCR; TCRdb stores in-frame clones only, minus some. In the table there are under 150,000 clones, about 80% of which are singletons. Findings and limits, study-wide: TRBV6-2, TRBV6-3 and some other V segments were excluded as indistinguishable. Rates of TCR association differed by HLA locus in a later analysis, with DRB1 highest and HLA-C lowest. The authors later linked a missense DCLRE1C variant to TCR beta V- and J-gene trimming.

The CDR3 covers 15 residues. V trimming: 3 bases; J trimming: 6 bases; junction bases outside the gene matches: 10. CDR1 is KGHSH, CDR2 LQKENI, per germline. The TCR sequence derives from a young man in good health and CMV-seronegative. The specimen was PBMCs. V gene TRBV18 combines with J gene TRBJ1-2; 7 positions agree with TRBD1. The CDR3: CASSPNPGGLNGYTF. CDR3 DNA sequence: TGTGCCAGCTCACCCAATCCAGGGGGGCTGAATGGCTACACCTTC. Together with reference TRBV18 and TRBJ1-2, the CDR3 gives the full variable domain: NAGVMQNPRHLVRRRGQEARLRCSPMKGHSHVYWYRQLPEEGLKFMVYLQKENIIDESGMPKERFSAEFPKEGPSILRIQQVVRGDSAAYFCASSPNPGGLNGYTFGSGTRLTVV.